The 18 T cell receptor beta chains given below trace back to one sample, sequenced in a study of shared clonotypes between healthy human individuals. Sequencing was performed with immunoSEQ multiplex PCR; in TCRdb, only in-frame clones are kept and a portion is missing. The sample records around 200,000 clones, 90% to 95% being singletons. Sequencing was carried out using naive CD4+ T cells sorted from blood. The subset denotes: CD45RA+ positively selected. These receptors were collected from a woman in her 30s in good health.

The CDR3 protein is CASSPLVTNYGYTF. CDR3 sequence (DNA): TGTGCCAGCAGCCCTTTAGTCACTAACTATGGCTACACCTTC. This chain uses TRBV7-2 with TRBJ1-2; D ambiguous. Between the trimmed V and J ends, which lost 5 bases and 0 bases, there was a span of 10 bases. The CDR3 loop spans 14 amino acids. CDR1 and CDR2 from the germline V gene are SGHTA and FQGNSA.

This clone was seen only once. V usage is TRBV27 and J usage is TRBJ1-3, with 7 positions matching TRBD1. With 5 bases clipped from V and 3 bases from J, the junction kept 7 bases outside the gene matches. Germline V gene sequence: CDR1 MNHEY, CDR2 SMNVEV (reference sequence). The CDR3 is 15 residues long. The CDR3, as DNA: TGTGCCAGCAGTCAAACGTACAGGGGTGGAAACACCATATATTTT. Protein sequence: CASSQTYRGGNTIYF.

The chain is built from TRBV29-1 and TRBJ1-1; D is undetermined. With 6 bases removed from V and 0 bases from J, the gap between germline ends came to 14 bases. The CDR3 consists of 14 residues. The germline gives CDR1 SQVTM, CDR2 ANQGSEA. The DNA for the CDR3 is TGCAGCGTCGAGGCGGTGAGCTTGAACACTGAAGCTTTCTTT. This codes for CSVEAVSLNTEAFF.

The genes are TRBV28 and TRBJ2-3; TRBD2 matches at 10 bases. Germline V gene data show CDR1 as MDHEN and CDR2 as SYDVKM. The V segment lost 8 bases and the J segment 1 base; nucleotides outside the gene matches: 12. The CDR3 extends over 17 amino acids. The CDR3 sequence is CASGTGPGLAGTDTQYF. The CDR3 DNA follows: TGTGCCAGCGGTACCGGCCCTGGACTAGCGGGCACAGATACGCAGTATTTT.

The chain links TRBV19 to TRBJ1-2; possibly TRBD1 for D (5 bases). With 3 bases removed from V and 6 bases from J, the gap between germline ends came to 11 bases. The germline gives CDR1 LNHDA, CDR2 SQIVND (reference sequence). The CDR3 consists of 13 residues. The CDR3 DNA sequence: TGTGCCAGTAGTATGAACCGAGGGGATGGCTACACCTTC. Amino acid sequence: CASSMNRGDGYTF.

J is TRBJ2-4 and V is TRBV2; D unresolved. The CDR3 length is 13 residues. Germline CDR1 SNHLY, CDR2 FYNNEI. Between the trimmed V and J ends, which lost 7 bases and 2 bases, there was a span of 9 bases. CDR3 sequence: CASTGYPKNIQYF. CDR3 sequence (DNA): TGTGCCAGCACAGGATATCCCAAAAACATTCAGTACTTC.

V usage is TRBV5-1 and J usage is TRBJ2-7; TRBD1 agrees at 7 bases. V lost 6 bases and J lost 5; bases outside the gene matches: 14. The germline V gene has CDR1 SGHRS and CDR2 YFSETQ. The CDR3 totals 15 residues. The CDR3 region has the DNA TGCGCCAGCACCCTTAGGGGGACAGTTTGGGACGAGCAGTACTTC. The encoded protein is CASTLRGTVWDEQYF.

CDR3 sequence (DNA): TGTGCCAGCAGTTTAAACGTTGAAGCTTTCTTT. It encodes CASSLNVEAFF. J is TRBJ1-1 and V is TRBV28; D ambiguous. Looked up from germline, CDR1 is MDHEN and CDR2 is SYDVKM. Trimming removed 2 bases at V and 7 bases at J, with 5 bases between. The CDR3 has 11 amino acids.

The chain's CDR3 is CASSLVGDLTDTQYF. DNA of the CDR3: TGCGCCAGCAGCTTGGTAGGGGACCTCACAGATACGCAGTATTTT. V is TRBV5-1 and J is TRBJ2-3; D possibly uses TRBD1 or TRBD2 (5 bases each). Trimming took off 0 bases at V and 2 bases at J, with 10 bases between the two ends. The CDR3 is 15 residues long. Germline-derived CDR1 and CDR2 are SGHRS and YFSETQ.

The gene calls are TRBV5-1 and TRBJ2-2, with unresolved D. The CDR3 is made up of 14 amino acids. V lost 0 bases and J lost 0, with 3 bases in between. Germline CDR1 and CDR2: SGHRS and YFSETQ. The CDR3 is CASSLDTNTGELFF. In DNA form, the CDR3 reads TGCGCCAGCAGCTTGGACACGAACACCGGGGAGCTGTTTTTT.

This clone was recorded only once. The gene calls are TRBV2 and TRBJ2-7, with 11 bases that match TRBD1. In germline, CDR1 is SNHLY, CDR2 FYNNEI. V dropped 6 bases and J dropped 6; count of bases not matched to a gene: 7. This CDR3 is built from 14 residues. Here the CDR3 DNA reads TGTGCCAGCAGGCAATCCGGGACAGGGGGCGAGCAGTACTTC. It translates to CASRQSGTGGEQYF.

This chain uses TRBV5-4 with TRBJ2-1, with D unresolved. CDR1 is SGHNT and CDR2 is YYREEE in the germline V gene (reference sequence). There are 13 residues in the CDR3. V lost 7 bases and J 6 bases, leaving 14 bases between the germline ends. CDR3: CASPGLGRNEQFF. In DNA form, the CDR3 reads TGTGCCAGCCCGGGTTTGGGTCGCAATGAGCAGTTCTTC.

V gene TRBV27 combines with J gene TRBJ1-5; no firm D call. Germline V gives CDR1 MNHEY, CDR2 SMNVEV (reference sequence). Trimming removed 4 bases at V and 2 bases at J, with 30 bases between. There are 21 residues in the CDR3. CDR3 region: CASSWRTPGASSWARNQPQHF. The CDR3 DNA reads TGTGCCAGCAGTTGGCGTACCCCGGGAGCATCCTCCTGGGCTCGCAATCAGCCCCAGCATTTT.

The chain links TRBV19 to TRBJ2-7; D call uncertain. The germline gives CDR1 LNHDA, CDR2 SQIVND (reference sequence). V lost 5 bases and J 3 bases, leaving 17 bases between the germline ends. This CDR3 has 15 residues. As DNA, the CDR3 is TGTGCCAGTAGTCGCGTCGAGACTGGCTTCTACGAGCAGTACTTC. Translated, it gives CASSRVETGFYEQYF.

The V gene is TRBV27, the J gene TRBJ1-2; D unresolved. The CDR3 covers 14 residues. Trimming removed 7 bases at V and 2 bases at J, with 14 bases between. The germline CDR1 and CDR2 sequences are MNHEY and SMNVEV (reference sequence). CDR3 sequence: CASTSGTQNYGYTF. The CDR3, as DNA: TGTGCCAGCACCTCCGGAACTCAAAACTATGGCTACACCTTC.

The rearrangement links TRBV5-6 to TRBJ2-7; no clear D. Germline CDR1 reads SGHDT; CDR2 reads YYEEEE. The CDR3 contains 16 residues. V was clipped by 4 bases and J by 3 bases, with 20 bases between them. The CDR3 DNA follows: TGTGCCAGCAGCCAACCCCAGGCGCGCCACCTCTACGAGCAGTACTTC. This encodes CASSQPQARHLYEQYF.

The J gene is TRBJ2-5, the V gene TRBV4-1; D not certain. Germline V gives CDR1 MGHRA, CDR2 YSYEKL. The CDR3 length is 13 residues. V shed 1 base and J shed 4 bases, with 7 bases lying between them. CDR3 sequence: CASSQADRETQYF. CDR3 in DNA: TGCGCCAGCAGCCAAGCGGATCGAGAGACCCAGTACTTC.

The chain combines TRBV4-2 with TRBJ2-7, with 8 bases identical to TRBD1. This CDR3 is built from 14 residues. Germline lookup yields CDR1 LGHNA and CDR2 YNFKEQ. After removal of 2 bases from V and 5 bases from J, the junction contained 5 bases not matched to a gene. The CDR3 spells CASSQSGGRDEQYF. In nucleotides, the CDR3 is TGTGCCAGCAGCCAATCAGGGGGCCGGGACGAGCAGTACTTC.